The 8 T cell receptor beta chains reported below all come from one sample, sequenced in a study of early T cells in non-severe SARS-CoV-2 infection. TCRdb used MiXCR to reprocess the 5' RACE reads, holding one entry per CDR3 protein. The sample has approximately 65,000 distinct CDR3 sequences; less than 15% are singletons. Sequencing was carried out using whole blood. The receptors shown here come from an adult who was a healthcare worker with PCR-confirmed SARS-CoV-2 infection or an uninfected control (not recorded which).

The CDR3 here is CASSYRRRVGYEQYF. In nucleotides, the CDR3 is TGTGCCAGCAGTTACCGCAGGCGTGTGGGGTACGAGCAGTACTTC. V and J are TRBV6-5 and TRBJ2-7, with D unclear. Germline V gives CDR1 MNHEY, CDR2 SVGAGI. The CDR3 runs to 15 residues. Trimming took off 2 bases at V and 4 bases at J, with 15 bases between the two ends.

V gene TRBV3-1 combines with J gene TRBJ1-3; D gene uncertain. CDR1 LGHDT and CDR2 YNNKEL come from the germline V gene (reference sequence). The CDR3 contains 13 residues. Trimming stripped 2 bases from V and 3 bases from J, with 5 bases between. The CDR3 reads CASSQPVGNTIYF. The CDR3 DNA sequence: TGTGCCAGCAGCCAACCAGTTGGAAACACCATATATTTT. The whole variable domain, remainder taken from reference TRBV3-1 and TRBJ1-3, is DTAVSQTPKYLVTQMGNDKSIKCEQNLGHDTMYWYKQDSKKFLKIMFSYNNKELIINETVPNRFSPKSPDKAHLNLHINSLELGDSAVYFCASSQPVGNTIYFGEGSWLTVV.

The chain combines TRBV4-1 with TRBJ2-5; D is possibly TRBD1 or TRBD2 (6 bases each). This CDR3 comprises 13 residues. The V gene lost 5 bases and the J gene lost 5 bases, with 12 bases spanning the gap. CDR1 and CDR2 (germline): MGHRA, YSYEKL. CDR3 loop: CASSAGHSETQYF. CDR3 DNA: TGCGCCAGCAGCGCGGGACACTCGGAGACCCAGTACTTC.

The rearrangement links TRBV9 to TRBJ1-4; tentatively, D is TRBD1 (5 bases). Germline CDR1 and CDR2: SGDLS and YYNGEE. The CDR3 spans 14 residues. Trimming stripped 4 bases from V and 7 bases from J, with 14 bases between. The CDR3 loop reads CASSPSGTGEKLFF. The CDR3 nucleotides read TGTGCCAGCAGCCCTTCTGGGACTGGTGAAAAACTGTTTTTT.

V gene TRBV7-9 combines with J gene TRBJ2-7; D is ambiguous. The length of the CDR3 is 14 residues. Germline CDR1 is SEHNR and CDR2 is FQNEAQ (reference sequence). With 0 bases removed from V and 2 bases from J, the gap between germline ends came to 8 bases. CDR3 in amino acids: CASSLAMAAYEQYF. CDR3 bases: TGTGCCAGCAGCTTAGCGATGGCAGCCTACGAGCAGTACTTC. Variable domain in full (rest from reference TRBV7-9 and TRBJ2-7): DTGVSQNPRHKITKRGQNVTFRCDPISEHNRLYWYRQTLGQGPEFLTYFQNEAQLEKSRLLSDRFSAERPKGSFSTLEIQRTEQGDSAMYLCASSLAMAAYEQYFGPGTRLTVT.

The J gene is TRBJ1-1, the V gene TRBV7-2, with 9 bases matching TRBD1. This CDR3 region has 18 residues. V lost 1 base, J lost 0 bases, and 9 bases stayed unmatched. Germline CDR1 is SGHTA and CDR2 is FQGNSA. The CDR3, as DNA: TGTGCCAGCAGCTTAGTCGGGACAGGGCGCCTACTGAACACTGAAGCTTTCTTT. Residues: CASSLVGTGRLLNTEAFF. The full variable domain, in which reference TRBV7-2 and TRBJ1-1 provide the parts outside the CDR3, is GAGVSQSPSNKVTEKGKDVELRCDPISGHTALYWYRQSLGQGLEFLIYFQGNSAPDKSGLPSDRFSAERTGGSVSTLTIQRTQQEDSAVYLCASSLVGTGRLLNTEAFFGQGTRLTVV.

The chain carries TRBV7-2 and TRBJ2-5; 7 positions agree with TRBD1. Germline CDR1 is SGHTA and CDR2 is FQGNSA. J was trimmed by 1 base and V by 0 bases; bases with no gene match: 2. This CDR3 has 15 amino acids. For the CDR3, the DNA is TGTGCCAGCAGCTTAGCGACAGGGATCCAAGAGACCCAGTACTTC. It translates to CASSLATGIQETQYF.

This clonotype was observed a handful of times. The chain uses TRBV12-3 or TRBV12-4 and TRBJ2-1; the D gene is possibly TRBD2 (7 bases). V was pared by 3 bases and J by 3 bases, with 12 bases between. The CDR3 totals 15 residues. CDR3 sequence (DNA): TGTGCCAGCAGTTTTGGGGGGGCGAACTACAATGAGCAGTTCTTC. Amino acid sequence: CASSFGGANYNEQFF.